Presented here are 26 T cell receptor beta chains from one specimen sequenced in a study of beta chain features in type 1 diabetes. Expressed TCRB transcripts were sequenced because the entire RNA isolate underwent reverse transcription. The table came from immunoSEQ multiplex PCR; TCRdb's copy has only in-frame clones and leaves some out. The sample yields approximately 270,000 clones, roughly an eighth seen once. Study-wide results and limits: Patients with Type 1 diabetes showed moderately but significantly shorter TCRB CDR3s in all four CD4+ subsets.

These receptors' antigens are unknown. Specimen: naive CD4+ T cells from blood. These receptors were taken from a man aged 30 to 39 with type 1 diabetes.

J is TRBJ2-2 and V is TRBV7-3, with D possibly TRBD2 on 5 matching bases. CDR1 and CDR2 (germline): SGHTA, FQGTGA. The CDR3 extends over 14 amino acids. Between the trimmed V and J ends, which lost 2 bases and 2 bases, there was a span of 6 bases. CDR3 DNA: TGTGCCAGCAGCTTACGGGGAAACACCGGGGAGCTGTTTTTT. Residues: CASSLRGNTGELFF.

This clone was seen more than once but under ten times. The rearrangement links TRBV7-9 to TRBJ2-6; maybe TRBD2 (6 bases). V was pared by 6 bases and J by 9 bases, with 15 bases between. Per germline, CDR1 SEHNR and CDR2 FQNEAQ (reference sequence). The CDR3 totals 14 residues. The CDR3 bases are TGTGCCAGCAGAGATACGGGGGACCGCAACGTCCTGACTTTC. Translation gives CASRDTGDRNVLTF.

This clone occurred a few times. The rearrangement links TRBV20-1 to TRBJ2-5; D may be TRBD2 (5 bases). Trimming left V 5 bases short and J 5 bases short, with 9 bases between. The length of the CDR3 is 11 residues. The germline gives CDR1 DFQATT, CDR2 SNEGSKA (reference sequence). The CDR3 loop reads CSAEWEETQYF. CDR3 nucleotide sequence: TGCAGTGCTGAGTGGGAGGAGACCCAGTACTTC.

This clone was counted a few times. The chain joins TRBV4-2 to TRBJ1-2; D is perhaps TRBD1 (6 bases). The CDR3 has 14 residues. V was clipped by 0 bases and J by 7 bases, with 12 bases between them. Germline V gene sequence: CDR1 LGHNA, CDR2 YNFKEQ. DNA of the CDR3: TGTGCCAGCAGCCAAGAAACAGGGATGAGTGGCTACACCTTC. It is translated as CASSQETGMSGYTF.

Remarks on this clone: Other DNA sequences in this specimen translate into the identical CDR3. The V and J genes are TRBV28 and TRBJ2-7, with TRBD2 matching over 9 bases. V shed 3 bases, J shed 4 bases, and the junction held 4 bases outside the gene matches. Germline V gene sequence: CDR1 MDHEN, CDR2 SYDVKM. This CDR3 is 14 amino acids long. The CDR3 here is CASSLGGRAYEQYF. The CDR3 nucleotides are TGTGCCAGCAGTTTGGGCGGGAGGGCTTACGAGCAGTACTTC.

This clone came up a few times. This sequence joins TRBV5-4 and TRBJ2-1, with TRBD2 matching 14 bases. Looked up from germline, CDR1 is SGHNT and CDR2 is YYREEE (reference sequence). The trim removed 2 bases at V and 7 bases at J, leaving 8 bases unmatched. The CDR3 consists of 17 residues. In DNA, the CDR3 is TGTGCCAGCAGCTTCGGGACTAGCGGGAGAGTGAGGAATGAGCAGTTCTTC. It encodes CASSFGTSGRVRNEQFF.

This sequence joins TRBV2 and TRBJ2-7, with TRBD2 matching 12 bases. V gave up 7 bases and J gave up 3 bases; unmatched junction bases: 10. Germline V gene data show CDR1 as SNHLY and CDR2 as FYNNEI. The CDR3 length is 16 residues. This CDR3 reads CASTPLWTSGNYEQYF. Here the CDR3 DNA reads TGTGCCAGCACCCCCTTGTGGACTAGCGGGAACTACGAGCAGTACTTC. Filled out from reference TRBV2 and TRBJ2-7, the complete variable domain reads EPEVTQTPSHQVTQMGQEVILRCVPISNHLYFYWYRQILGQKVEFLVSFYNNEISEKSEIFDDQFSVERPDGSNFTLKIRSTKLEDSAMYFCASTPLWTSGNYEQYFGPGTRLTVT.

This clone was detected only a few times. This chain links TRBV25-1 with TRBJ2-7; a weak D match, TRBD2 (6 bases). The CDR3 has 15 amino acids. The V end was cut by 1 base, the J end by 2 bases, with 12 bases between. The germline V gene encodes CDR1 MGHDK and CDR2 SYGVNS. The DNA for the CDR3 is TGTGCCAGCAGTGAATCGGTAGCGGCAACCTACGAGCAGTACTTC. The encoded protein is CASSESVAATYEQYF.

The chain has TRBV4-3 and TRBJ1-1; 8 nucleotides match TRBD1. Unmatched junction bases numbered 4, after V lost 3 bases and J lost 4 bases. In germline, CDR1 is LGHNA, CDR2 YSLEER. CDR3 size: 14 residues. The CDR3 DNA reads TGCGCCAGCAGCCACGACAGGGGTCGCACTGAAGCTTTCTTT. Amino acid sequence: CASSHDRGRTEAFF.

The chain couples TRBV29-1 to TRBJ2-3; D unclear. There are 15 residues in the CDR3. The germline gives CDR1 SQVTM, CDR2 ANQGSEA. V gave up 4 bases and J gave up 3 bases, with 17 bases separating them. CDR3 loop: CSVGTASKGTDTQYF. The CDR3 DNA reads as TGCAGCGTTGGAACAGCCAGTAAAGGAACAGATACGCAGTATTTT.

Worth noting for this clone: The same CDR3 can be traced to other DNA sequences in this sample. The chain combines TRBV18 with TRBJ2-2; D possibly corresponds to TRBD1 (6 bases). CDR1 is KGHSH and CDR2 is LQKENI in the germline V gene. The CDR3 consists of 13 residues. The V end was cut by 4 bases, the J end by 6 bases, with 9 bases between. CDR3: CASSQQGPGELFF. As DNA, the CDR3 is TGTGCCAGCTCACAACAGGGACCCGGGGAGCTGTTTTTT.

The chain couples TRBV10-3 to TRBJ2-7; TRBD1 matches 11 bases. This CDR3 region has 15 residues. Germline trimming cut 0 bases from V and 5 bases from J; bases unmatched to any gene: 3. Germline V lookup: CDR1 ENHRY, CDR2 SYGVKD. CDR3 sequence (DNA): TGTGCCATCAGTGAGTCGAGGACAGGGGGCCACGAGCAGTACTTC. Its translation is CAISESRTGGHEQYF.

Only a few counts were recorded for this clone. A junction end diverges from the germline sequence, so it may reflect a read error. V and J are TRBV7-7 and TRBJ2-3; no definite D call. Germline loops: CDR1 SSHAT, CDR2 FNYEAQ (reference sequence). This CDR3 has 14 residues. CDR3 amino acids: CASSLGTATDTQYF. In nucleotides, the CDR3 is TGTGCTAGCAGCTTAGGAACAGCCACAGATACGCAGTATTTT.

There are a few counts of this clone. The chain carries TRBV5-1 and TRBJ2-1; 11 nucleotides agree with TRBD2. CDR3 size: 15 residues. The junction had 2 bases not matched to a gene; V was cut back by 2 bases and J by 4 bases. Germline assignment: CDR1 SGHRS and CDR2 YFSETQ. CDR3 sequence (DNA): TGCGCCAGCAGCTTCACTAGCGGGGGTTACAATGAGCAGTTCTTC. It encodes CASSFTSGGYNEQFF.

On this clone: This specimen includes other DNA sequences encoding the same CDR3. The V gene is TRBV2, the J gene TRBJ1-5; 10 positions match TRBD1. CDR3 length: 14 amino acids. CDR1 SNHLY and CDR2 FYNNEI come from the germline V gene. With V trimmed by 6 bases and J by 2 bases, 1 base remained unmatched. Written as DNA, the CDR3 is TGTGCCAGCAGGGACAGGGGGGGCAATCAGCCCCAGCATTTT. This codes for CASRDRGGNQPQHF.

This clone was counted only a few times. One junction end does not reproduce the germline sequence, and a read error may be involved. The rearrangement links TRBV16 to TRBJ2-5; the D gene is possibly TRBD1 (6 bases). The CDR3 sequence is 11 residues long. The germline V gene encodes CDR1 KGHSY and CDR2 FQNENV. Here the CDR3 DNA reads TGTGCCAGCAGCCAATGGGACACCCCCGACTTC. This sequence encodes CASSQWDTPDF.

This clone has a handful of counts. This chain uses TRBV7-6 with TRBJ1-1, with D possibly TRBD1 on 5 matching bases. CDR1 is SGHVS, CDR2 FNYEAQ, per germline. The CDR3 extends over 17 amino acids. Trimming cost V 2 bases and J 0 bases, with 16 bases left between them. CDR3 amino acids: CASSLQQLGAMNTEAFF. CDR3 nucleotides: TGTGCCAGCAGCTTACAACAGCTTGGGGCCATGAACACTGAAGCTTTCTTT.

The rearrangement uses TRBV7-3 and TRBJ1-1; D uncertain. The ends were cut back, 1 base at V and 0 bases at J, with 9 bases in the middle. This CDR3 region has 15 residues. Germline values: CDR1 SGHTA, CDR2 FQGTGA. The CDR3, as DNA: TGTGCCAGCAGCTTAAACGCAGGAATGAACACTGAAGCTTTCTTT. It is translated as CASSLNAGMNTEAFF.

The chain recombines TRBV2 with TRBJ2-2, with D tentatively TRBD2 (5 bases). The CDR3 is 14 residues long. Trimming removed 4 bases from V and 3 bases from J, with 9 bases in between. Germline loops: CDR1 SNHLY, CDR2 FYNNEI. As DNA, the CDR3 is TGTGCCAGCAGTGCCGGACTTTACACCGGGGAGCTGTTTTTT. Translating gives CASSAGLYTGELFF.

This clone was seen more than once but under ten times. CDR3 in amino acids: CASSVPSTGLGNQPQHF. CDR3 in DNA: TGTGCCAGCAGTGTACCCTCGACAGGGTTAGGGAATCAGCCCCAGCATTTT. V usage is TRBV2 and J usage is TRBJ1-5; 7 nucleotides line up with TRBD1. J was trimmed by 4 bases and V by 4 bases; bases with no gene match: 13. CDR3 size: 17 residues. Per the germline V gene, CDR1 is SNHLY and CDR2 is FYNNEI.

The CDR3 sequence: CASREASGANVLTF. As DNA, the CDR3 is TGCGCCAGCAGGGAGGCGAGCGGGGCCAACGTCCTGACTTTC. The chain links TRBV5-1 to TRBJ2-6; weak D call: TRBD2 (5 bases). V lost 5 bases and J lost 4, with 10 bases in between. Germline V lookup: CDR1 SGHRS, CDR2 YFSETQ. There are 14 residues in the CDR3.

The genes are TRBV7-3 and TRBJ2-3, with D maybe TRBD2 (6 bases). The CDR3 is 13 amino acids. Per the germline V gene, CDR1 is SGHTA and CDR2 is FQGTGA. V lost 8 bases, J lost 3 bases, and 12 bases lay in between. CDR3 region: CASGTDFTDTQYF. CDR3 bases: TGTGCCAGCGGGACTGACTTTACAGATACGCAGTATTTT.

The rearrangement joins TRBV6-5 to TRBJ1-1; D is possibly TRBD1 (5 bases). Germline lookup yields CDR1 MNHEY and CDR2 SVGAGI. V shed 4 bases and J shed 1 base, with 10 bases lying between them. The CDR3 consists of 14 residues. CDR3 DNA sequence: TGTGCCAGCAGTTCCTTCGACAGGAACACTGAAGCTTTCTTT. Protein: CASSSFDRNTEAFF.

This clone has more than one count but fewer than ten. The chain joins TRBV7-9 to TRBJ1-1; D might be TRBD1 (6 bases). V was cut by 3 bases and J by 4 bases, with 12 bases left in between. CDR1 and CDR2 from the germline V gene are SEHNR and FQNEAQ (reference sequence). The CDR3 is 14 residues long. CDR3 nucleotides: TGTGCCAGCAGCTTCGAGGGGGAAGGCACTGAAGCTTTCTTT. This encodes CASSFEGEGTEAFF.

This chain links TRBV28 with TRBJ1-2, with D uncertain. V lost 7 bases and J 7 bases, leaving 22 bases between the germline ends. The CDR3 spans 15 residues. CDR1 and CDR2 from the germline V gene are MDHEN and SYDVKM. The CDR3 DNA reads as TGTGCCAGCACCCTACCAAGTGCACAGACCGTTGGCTACACCTTC. Translation gives CASTLPSAQTVGYTF.

The gene calls are TRBV5-4 and TRBJ2-1; D not certain. Germline CDR1 SGHNT, CDR2 YYREEE (reference sequence). This CDR3 has 14 residues. V was shortened by 10 bases and J by 6 bases, with 20 bases between the two germline ends. CDR3 sequence reads: CAFHSQDRLNEQFF. Written as DNA, the CDR3 is TGTGCCTTTCACAGCCAAGACCGCCTCAATGAGCAGTTCTTC.